This T cell receptor (beta chain) was found in a study of blood T cell repertoires in COVID-19. Study background: T cells, B-cell-depleted T cells, or PBMCs provided the cDNA or gDNA that served as material.

TCRdb's table, derived via immunoSEQ multiplex PCR, lists solely in-frame clones and lacks some. In the table there are some 350,000 clones, under 95% of which are singletons. Germline V gene sequence: CDR1 SGHAT, CDR2 FQNNGV. CDR3 length: 18 residues. Between the trimmed V and J ends, which lost 2 bases and 4 bases, there was a span of 18 bases. Sequences were obtained from peripheral blood. This TCR derives from a woman younger than 35 who had recovered from COVID-19. The chain carries TRBV11-2 and TRBJ2-6; D is possibly TRBD2 (6 bases). CDR3 sequence: CASSLKYGSPLGANVLTF. The DNA for the CDR3 is TGTGCCAGCAGCTTAAAATACGGGAGTCCGTTGGGGGCCAACGTCCTGACTTTC.